This TCR beta chain was recovered during a study of cytomegalovirus exposure and HLA in healthy donors. Whole-study context: Earlier, 95 million to 120 million unique TCR beta sequences were recovered from around 180 million T cells by an analysis. Whole-study results and caveats: A highly shared variant cluster was judged a likely technical artifact. DRB1 had the most TCR associations and HLA-C the fewest, a later analysis found, with rates varying by HLA locus. From TCR beta sequences, most subjects' HLA-A and HLA-B alleles were reportedly predicted accurately.

Regarding this clone: The antigen remains undetermined.

Germline CDR1 is LNHDA and CDR2 is SQIVND (reference sequence). The V end lost 0 bases, the J end lost 3 bases, and 12 bases lay between the germline ends. The CDR3 is 15 amino acids. The PCR contained 60 Vbeta and 13 Jbeta primers. Clones were read by immunoSEQ multiplex PCR, and TCRdb kept only the in-frame ones, dropping some. The data show about 230,000 clones, 75% to 85% seen once. The sequence derives from a woman aged 55-70 years in good health and CMV-seropositive. The chain has TRBV19 and TRBJ2-7, with D perhaps TRBD1 (6 bases). Input material: PBMCs. CDR3 nucleotides: TGTGCCAGTAGTATAGATCTGAAAGGGGGCTACGAGCAGTACTTC. It yields the protein CASSIDLKGGYEQYF.